What follows are 27 T cell receptor beta chains derived from one specimen sequenced in a study of T cell repertoires in cytomegalovirus infection. TCRdb reprocessed the reads via MiXCR and lists one record per CDR3 protein. This sample has approximately 120,000 distinct CDR3 sequences; approximately 30% occur once, and the top ten carry around three fifths. Antigen specificity for these receptors is unknown. The specimen comprised CD8+ T cells from cultured PBMCs, sampled from culture after CMV antigen stimulation. The origin of the receptors is a human donor in good health (CMV status not recorded). Some clones in this sample may be carry-over from other donors' samples.

This clonotype was found a few times. The genes are TRBV12-3 or TRBV12-4 and TRBJ1-1; 7 positions agree with TRBD1. The CDR3 is 16 amino acids. Losses at the gene ends were 2 bases for V and 0 bases for J; bases not matched to a gene: 6. CDR3: CASSLLPDRLNTEAFF. CDR3 nucleotides: TGTGCCAGCAGTTTACTCCCGGACAGGTTGAACACTGAAGCTTTCTTT.

The CDR3 sequence is CASRQALAGGRSTDTQYF. The CDR3 DNA reads TGTGCCAGCAGGCAAGCCCTAGCGGGGGGCAGGTCAACAGATACGCAGTATTTT. The V gene is TRBV7-8, the J gene TRBJ2-3, with TRBD2 matching over 11 bases. This CDR3 spans 18 amino acids. Germline lookup yields CDR1 SGHVS and CDR2 FQNEAQ. The junction had 14 bases not matched to a gene; V was cut back by 6 bases and J by 3 bases.

The chain is built from TRBV20-1 and TRBJ2-1, with a possible D match to TRBD2 (6 bases). V lost 1 base to trimming and J lost 4 bases, with 17 bases between them. Germline V gene lookup returns CDR1 DFQATT and CDR2 SNEGSKA (reference sequence). The CDR3 has 16 amino acids. CDR3 in amino acids: CSARVTGEALYNEQFF. The CDR3 DNA follows: TGCAGTGCTAGAGTTACGGGGGAGGCACTTTACAATGAGCAGTTCTTC.

This chain links TRBV5-1 with TRBJ2-3; TRBD1 agrees at 10 bases. The CDR3 extends over 16 amino acids. V lost 4 bases to trimming and J lost 4 bases; unmatched junction nucleotides: 9. The germline gives CDR1 SGHRS, CDR2 YFSETQ. The CDR3 DNA follows: TGCGCCAGCAGCAAAGGGACAGGGGCCACGGCAGATACGCAGTATTTT. Amino acids: CASSKGTGATADTQYF.

This clonotype occurred many times. The chain employs TRBV20-1 and TRBJ2-2; 7 positions agree with TRBD2. The germline V gene encodes CDR1 DFQATT and CDR2 SNEGSKA (reference sequence). J was trimmed by 0 bases and V by 0 bases; bases with no gene match: 13. The CDR3 totals 19 residues. The CDR3 loop reads CSARDPKASGAANTGELFF. In DNA form, the CDR3 reads TGCAGTGCTAGAGACCCAAAGGCCAGCGGGGCGGCGAACACCGGGGAGCTGTTTTTT.

This clonotype was seen at least ten times. The chain uses TRBV7-6 and TRBJ2-7; 8 positions match TRBD2. This CDR3 has 14 residues. Germline CDR1 reads SGHVS; CDR2 reads FNYEAQ. V dropped 5 bases and J dropped 2; count of bases not matched to a gene: 5. CDR3 DNA: TGTGCCAGCAGCCTCGGGGGGGTCACCTACGAGCAGTACTTC. Encoded protein: CASSLGGVTYEQYF. Combining the CDR3 with reference TRBV7-6 and TRBJ2-7 gives the whole variable domain GAGVSQSPRYKVTKRGQDVALRCDPISGHVSLYWYRQALGQGPEFLTYFNYEAQQDKSGLPNDRFSAERPEGSISTLTIQRTEQRDSAMYRCASSLGGVTYEQYFGPGTRLTVT.

This clonotype was counted only a few times. This chain connects TRBV27 to TRBJ2-7; 9 bases map to TRBD1. This CDR3 has 15 residues. Germline V gene sequence: CDR1 MNHEY, CDR2 SMNVEV (reference sequence). The V gene end was trimmed by 3 bases and the J gene end by 0 bases; junction bases not matched to a gene: 3. In nucleotides, the CDR3 is TGTGCCAGCAGTTTTGGGACAGGGCCCTCCTACGAGCAGTACTTC. Its translation: CASSFGTGPSYEQYF.

There are a few counts of this clonotype. V is TRBV7-2 and J is TRBJ2-5; 10 bases fit TRBD2. The CDR3 contains 14 residues. In germline, CDR1 is SGHTA, CDR2 FQGNSA. V was pared by 5 bases and J by 2 bases, with 2 bases of the junction left unmatched. This chain's CDR3 is CASSLTSGQETQYF. The CDR3 DNA is TGTGCCAGCAGCCTGACTAGCGGGCAAGAGACCCAGTACTTC. Variable domain in full (rest from reference TRBV7-2 and TRBJ2-5): GAGVSQSPSNKVTEKGKDVELRCDPISGHTALYWYRQSLGQGLEFLIYFQGNSAPDKSGLPSDRFSAERTGGSVSTLTIQRTQQEDSAVYLCASSLTSGQETQYFGPGTRLLVL.

A few counts support this clonotype. The CDR3 DNA follows: TGTGCCAGCAGTTCAAGACAGGGTAGCCCAGAGACCCAGTACTTC. It translates to CASSSRQGSPETQYF. The chain uses TRBV7-9 and TRBJ2-5; 7 nucleotides line up with TRBD1. V dropped 6 bases and J dropped 4; count of bases not matched to a gene: 11. This CDR3 comprises 15 residues. The germline V gene encodes CDR1 SEHNR and CDR2 FQNEAQ (reference sequence).

There are a few counts of this clonotype. The chain is built from TRBV19 and TRBJ2-2; D is undetermined. This CDR3 region has 17 residues. Germline values: CDR1 LNHDA, CDR2 SQIVND (reference sequence). V lost 2 bases, J lost 4 bases, and 17 bases lay in between. This chain's CDR3 is CASSIPQVPYLTGELFF. For the CDR3, the DNA is TGTGCCAGTAGTATACCGCAGGTCCCGTACCTCACCGGGGAGCTGTTTTTT.

The chain joins TRBV27 to TRBJ2-7; D might be TRBD2 (5 bases). Per germline, CDR1 MNHEY and CDR2 SMNVEV (reference sequence). The CDR3 covers 15 residues. V dropped 0 bases and J dropped 2 bases, with 11 bases sitting between them. The CDR3 region has the DNA TGTGCCAGCAGTTTATCGGGCCGGAGGCCCTACGAGCAGTACTTC. Translating gives CASSLSGRRPYEQYF.

This clonotype showed up many times. J is TRBJ1-2 and V is TRBV7-2; TRBD1 might be the D (5 bases). The germline CDR1 and CDR2 sequences are SGHTA and FQGNSA. V was clipped by 5 bases and J by 8 bases, with 18 bases between them. The CDR3 sequence is 14 residues long. CDR3 sequence reads: CASSTRDPGEGYTF. CDR3 bases: TGTGCCAGCAGCACTCGGGACCCTGGGGAAGGCTACACCTTC.

The V and J genes are TRBV27 and TRBJ2-1; no clear D. The V and J ends lost 2 bases and 3 bases respectively, with 8 bases between them. This CDR3 spans 14 amino acids. The V gene's germline CDR1 is MNHEY and CDR2 SMNVEV (reference sequence). The chain's CDR3 is CASSLGPIYNEQFF. CDR3 DNA: TGTGCCAGCAGTTTAGGGCCAATCTACAATGAGCAGTTCTTC.

This chain joins TRBV20-1 and TRBJ1-5; no clear D. The ends were cut back, 2 bases at V and 2 bases at J, with 4 bases in the middle. CDR1 is DFQATT, CDR2 SNEGSKA, per germline (reference sequence). CDR3 length: 12 residues. The CDR3 DNA sequence: TGCAGTGCTAGACAGGGCAATCAGCCCCAGCATTTT. It yields the protein CSARQGNQPQHF.

The chain couples TRBV7-9 to TRBJ2-3, with D perhaps matching TRBD1 or TRBD2 (6 bases each). The V gene lost 6 bases and the J gene lost 3 bases, with 16 bases spanning the gap. The CDR3 totals 15 residues. Germline V lookup: CDR1 SEHNR, CDR2 FQNEAQ (reference sequence). The CDR3 nucleotides are TGTGCCAGCAGTCCGGAGGGGGTTTTGACAGATACGCAGTATTTT. It codes for CASSPEGVLTDTQYF.

This clonotype turned up a few times. V usage is TRBV29-1 and J usage is TRBJ1-2, with 9 bases fitting TRBD1. J gave up 8 bases and V 7 bases, and 5 bases lay outside the gene matches. Germline assignment: CDR1 SQVTM and CDR2 ANQGSEA. This CDR3 is 11 amino acids long. The CDR3 sequence: CSADRGEGYTF. The CDR3 DNA is TGCAGCGCCGACAGGGGGGAAGGCTACACCTTC.

This clonotype was seen at least ten times. This rearrangement joins TRBV7-3 to TRBJ1-1, with 10 bases matching TRBD1. From germline, CDR1 is SGHTA and CDR2 FQGTGA. V shed 5 bases and J 6 bases; nucleotides not matched to a gene: 3. The CDR3 runs to 13 residues. Here the CDR3 reads CASSPGTGAEAFF. The CDR3 DNA reads TGTGCCAGCAGCCCCGGGACAGGGGCTGAAGCTTTCTTT. The full variable domain, with the rest looked up from reference TRBV7-3 and TRBJ1-1, is GAGVSQTPSNKVTEKGKYVELRCDPISGHTALYWYRQSLGQGPEFLIYFQGTGAADDSGLPNDRFFAVRPEGSVSTLKIQRTERGDSAVYLCASSPGTGAEAFFGQGTRLTVV.

V usage is TRBV5-1 and J usage is TRBJ2-2; the D is unclear. Trimming left V 9 bases short and J 1 base short, with 19 bases between. Germline V lookup: CDR1 SGHRS, CDR2 YFSETQ. The CDR3 is 16 amino acids. The CDR3 sequence is CANPPPFSLNTGELFF. CDR3 sequence (DNA): TGCGCCAACCCCCCACCTTTTTCTCTGAACACCGGGGAGCTGTTTTTT.

Concerning this clonotype itself: The junction departs from the called germline gene at one end, perhaps through a read error. This chain uses TRBV25-1 with TRBJ1-1; unclear D gene. Germline CDR1 MGHDK, CDR2 SYGVNS. The CDR3 has 13 amino acids. This chain's CDR3 is CASSEIRDTEAFF. As DNA, the CDR3 is TGTGCTAGCAGTGAAATTCGGGACACTGAAGCTTTCTTT. The full variable domain, its missing parts supplied by reference TRBV25-1 and TRBJ1-1, is EADIYQTPRYLVIGTGKKITLECSQTMGHDKMYWYQQDPGMELHLIHYSYGVNSTEKGDLSSESTVSRIRTEHFPLTLESARPSHTSQYLCASSEIRDTEAFFGQGTRLTVV.

This clonotype showed up just a few times. This CDR3 reads CASSSTAGVRETQYF. Written as DNA, the CDR3 is TGTGCCAGCAGCTCAACCGCGGGGGTGCGAGAGACCCAGTACTTC. The V gene is TRBV7-8, the J gene TRBJ2-5, with 7 bases lining up with TRBD2. CDR3 length: 15 residues. The ends lost 4 bases at V and 4 bases at J; junction bases unmatched: 9. The germline gives CDR1 SGHVS, CDR2 FQNEAQ.

The rearrangement links TRBV5-1 to TRBJ2-3, with 7 nucleotides matching TRBD1. In germline, CDR1 is SGHRS, CDR2 YFSETQ. The J segment lost 0 bases and the V segment lost 4 bases, leaving 11 bases of the junction unmatched. This CDR3 comprises 17 residues. This CDR3 is CASSGDSAISSTDTQYF. The CDR3 DNA sequence: TGCGCCAGCAGCGGGGACAGCGCGATTTCTAGCACAGATACGCAGTATTTT.

The CDR3 loop is CASSKSTGYTGELFF. Written as DNA, the CDR3 is TGTGCCAGCAGCAAATCGACAGGGTATACCGGGGAGCTGTTTTTT. The V call is TRBV7-6, the J call TRBJ2-2; 7 bases line up with TRBD1. The CDR3 sequence is 15 residues long. V lost 5 bases and J lost 5; bases outside the gene matches: 8. Germline V lookup: CDR1 SGHVS, CDR2 FNYEAQ.

This clonotype came up a few times. The chain recombines TRBV5-6 with TRBJ2-7; D may match TRBD1 or TRBD2 (6 bases each). The CDR3 consists of 14 residues. Germline assignment: CDR1 SGHDT and CDR2 YYEEEE. V lost 2 bases to trimming and J lost 5 bases, with 14 bases between them. CDR3 sequence: CASSFVGGVNEQYF. DNA of the CDR3: TGTGCCAGCAGCTTCGTGGGGGGCGTCAACGAGCAGTACTTC.

The chain combines TRBV27 with TRBJ2-5, with 8 bases that match TRBD2. CDR3 length: 13 residues. V shed 6 bases and J 6 bases; nucleotides not matched to a gene: 6. Germline V gene lookup returns CDR1 MNHEY and CDR2 SMNVEV (reference sequence). CDR3 DNA: TGTGCCAGCAGCCTCGGGGGGGCGAAGACCCAGTACTTC. Its translation: CASSLGGAKTQYF.

This clonotype was observed a few times. The rearrangement joins TRBV12-3 or TRBV12-4 to TRBJ1-2; D is unclear. V lost 1 base to trimming and J lost 4 bases, with 7 bases between them. The length of the CDR3 is 13 residues. The CDR3 region is CASSLVAGYGYTF. The CDR3 DNA follows: TGTGCCAGCAGTTTAGTAGCCGGCTATGGCTACACCTTC.

This clonotype was counted a few times. The chain uses TRBV11-2 and TRBJ2-7, with D maybe TRBD2 (5 bases). Per germline, CDR1 SGHAT and CDR2 FQNNGV. The V and J ends lost 5 bases and 6 bases respectively, with 8 bases between them. CDR3 length equals 11 residues. For the CDR3, the DNA is TGTGCCAGCAGCGTGGGGAGCGAGCAGTACTTC. The encoded protein is CASSVGSEQYF. The entire variable domain, with the rest obtained from reference TRBV11-2 and TRBJ2-7, is as follows: EAGVAQSPRYKIIEKRQSVAFWCNPISGHATLYWYQQILGQGPKLLIQFQNNGVVDDSQLPKDRFSAERLKGVDSTLKIQPAKLEDSAVYLCASSVGSEQYFGPGTRLTVT.

This chain uses TRBV4-1 with TRBJ1-1; D call uncertain. This CDR3 has 15 amino acids. Trimming removed 0 bases at V and 4 bases at J, with 12 bases between. Germline loops: CDR1 MGHRA, CDR2 YSYEKL. The CDR3 spells CASSQDLEWSTEAFF. The CDR3 DNA follows: TGCGCCAGCAGCCAAGATCTAGAGTGGAGCACTGAAGCTTTCTTT.